A selection of T cell receptor beta chains follows, all from one sample in a study of T cell responses to AZD1222 COVID-19 vaccine. Profiling relied on immunoSEQ multiplex PCR, and the TCRdb table lists in-frame clones only, not all of them. The sample records 120,000 or so clones, roughly 93% being singletons. Sequencing was performed on peripheral blood, taken 28 days after the second AZD1222 dose. The source is an adult who received the AZD1222 COVID-19 vaccine. Both conserved end residues are part of each CDR3. Fields, in order: V gene, CDR3 protein.

>TRBV19
CASSMPSPYYTF
>TRBV3-1/TRBV3-2
CASSQGLTGYTF
>TRBV29-1
CSAGQFSQETQYF
>TRBV13
CASSLIGRGWSGNTEAFF
>TRBV13
CASSKTRDRGNQPQHF
>TRBV6-6
CASSPSGTVSSYNSPLHF
>TRBV4-1
CASSHWARSTDTQYF
>TRBV6-5
CASSPLQNTGELFF
>TRBV29-1
CSVASGGLKAFF
>TRBV11-3
CASSAQENTEAFF
>TRBV20-1
CSASPWANVLTF
>TRBV7-6
CASSLYSGPGNTIYF
>TRBV19
CASSQLAGGNEQFF
>TRBV19
CASSYTPLISPLHF
>TRBV25-1
CASSEFGAMNTEAFF
>TRBV7-9
CASSFGTATGELFF
>TRBV27
CASSFFGGGDLYGYTF
>TRBV27
CASSLRAAYTEAFF
>TRBV20-1
CSAGLYEQYF
>TRBV28
CASSSVLAQFF
>TRBV3-1/TRBV3-2
CAIRQGEYNEQFF
>TRBV5-8
CASSRGQAYVLNGYTF
>TRBV6-1
CASSDPPGQILYEQYF
>TRBV29-1
CSVFGQGAVQYF
>TRBV5-5
CASSSTSGRYNEQFF
>TRBV28
CASRPNPTNEKLFF
>TRBV10-3
CAISEFEGYTF
>TRBV27
CASSFVKLGLTGGYTF
>TRBV6-5
CASSRAYQGAYEQYF
>TRBV5-4
CASGWRGVGYNEQFF
>TRBV13
CASSLAPDPNYGYTF
>TRBV2
CASSLNQPQHF
>TRBV5-4
CASSLTVGPSTEAFF
>TRBV10-3
CAIRPGQGESGELFF
>TRBV6-5
CASPGLNTEAFF
>TRBV3-1/TRBV3-2
CASSPQVGLTNEKLFF
>TRBV7-2
CASSLAANRQVSGNTIYF
>TRBV7-8
CASSPQRAAGSTDTQYF
>TRBV4-1
CASSRNAGFLGRVPYEQYF
>TRBV11-2
CASSRRPDRGVIYGYTF
>TRBV6-5
CATLDRESSYEQYF
>TRBV30
CAWSVGGWGISNYGYTF
>TRBV20-1
CSASRDSGNTIYF
>TRBV12-3/TRBV12-4
CASSSGVYGYTF
>TRBV5-4
CASSQYRDSWNTGELFF